This T cell receptor beta chain appears in the sequencing data of a study of blood T cell repertoires in COVID-19. Turning to the study itself: Donors in the United States, Italy and Spain gave samples during acute or convalescent COVID-19. PBMCs, B-cell-depleted T cells, or T cells were the source of the cDNA or gDNA that made up the material.

The length of the CDR3 is 14 residues. Germline V gene lookup returns CDR1 ENHRY and CDR2 SYGVKD. V lost 7 bases to trimming and J lost 4 bases; unmatched junction nucleotides: 5. This table comes from immunoSEQ multiplex PCR, and its TCRdb copy is limited to in-frame clones, with some not included. The repertoire holds some 100,000 clones, with 86% as singletons. Sequencing was carried out using peripheral blood. This chain uses TRBV10-3 with TRBJ1-3; 9 bases align to TRBD1. The TCR sequence derives from a man aged 45-65 years with acute or convalescent COVID-19. The CDR3 DNA reads TGTGCCATCACCCCCACAGGGGGCGGAAACACCATATATTTT. Its translation is CAITPTGGGNTIYF.